This TCR beta chain was profiled in a study of blood T cell repertoires in COVID-19. Study information: Whether acute or convalescent, the COVID-19 samples came from the United States, Italy and Spain. The cDNA or gDNA used as material had been derived from T cells, B-cell-depleted T cells, or PBMCs.

The CDR3 runs to 15 residues. Germline CDR1 ENHRY, CDR2 SYGVKD. V dropped 3 bases and J dropped 7; count of bases not matched to a gene: 5. Source study methods: Nucleated cell number was recorded as an estimate derived from reference gene primer amplification. Method: immunoSEQ multiplex PCR; TCRdb's copy keeps in-frame clones and lacks some. V, J and clone size reflect that table, while D and trimming were determined from the DNA. In the table there are hundreds of thousands of clones, 70% to 85% of which are singletons. This chain links TRBV10-3 with TRBJ1-6; 8 positions match TRBD1. The sequencing sample was made of peripheral blood. The clonotype comes from a woman at least 80 years old with active or convalescent COVID-19. The CDR3 DNA sequence: TGTGCCATCAGTGATGCGACAGGGGCGAATTCACCCCTCCACTTT. Its protein is CAISDATGANSPLHF.